The clone carrying this TCR beta chain has only one observation. Its antigen is currently unknown. Germline V CDR1 and CDR2: SGHRS, YFSETQ. V lost 0 bases and J lost 2; bases outside the gene matches: 5. The CDR3 is made up of 15 amino acids. These data come from a study of cytomegalovirus exposure and HLA in healthy donors. Study details: Among the approximately 430 donors who were genotyped, about 86% fell in the genetic ancestry cluster that is associated with self-reported Caucasian donors. Notes on the study in general: Cytomegalovirus association was assigned to some 160 TCR beta chains.

The PCR made use of 60 Vbeta and 13 Jbeta primers. Libraries were prepared by immunoSEQ multiplex PCR; TCRdb keeps only in-frame clonotypes and omits some of them. The sample records around 200,000 clones, about 88% being singletons. The V gene is TRBV5-1, the J gene TRBJ2-7, with 7 bases identical to TRBD1. Sequencing used PBMCs. The receptor was isolated from a woman in her thirties in good health and CMV-seronegative. The CDR3 is CASSLDPGQTYEQYF. CDR3 bases: TGCGCCAGCAGCTTGGATCCGGGACAGACCTACGAGCAGTACTTC. Drawing the rest from reference TRBV5-1 and TRBJ2-7, the complete variable domain is KAGVTQTPRYLIKTRGQQVTLSCSPISGHRSVSWYQQTPGQGLQFLFEYFSETQRNKGNFPGRFSGRQFSNSRSEMNVSTLELGDSALYLCASSLDPGQTYEQYFGPGTRLTVT.